This T cell receptor beta chain was found in a study of T cell repertoires in cytomegalovirus infection. Study information: Indications came from public TCR beta signatures; they pointed to CMV infection and to a matching HLA type. The study's findings and limits: Summed frequency of shared TCR beta families picked out CMV carriers who also had the relevant HLA.

TCRdb ran MiXCR on the reads and lists one entry per CDR3 protein. The repertoire holds about 600,000 distinct CDR3 sequences, with 20% to 25% as singletons. The ends were cut back, 6 bases at V and 2 bases at J, with 17 bases in the middle. The germline CDR1 and CDR2 sequences are DFQATT and SNEGSKA (reference sequence). CDR3 size: 15 residues. Concerning this clonotype itself: Its target is not known.

Specimen: CD8+ T cells from PBMCs. This TCR derives from a human donor in good health (CMV status not recorded). Some clones in this sample may be carry-over from other donors' samples. The chain couples TRBV20-1 to TRBJ2-1; tentative D call: TRBD2 (5 bases). The CDR3 region is CSARSGTSAYNEQFF. CDR3 nucleotides: TGCAGTGCCCGATCGGGAACTTCCGCCTACAATGAGCAGTTCTTC.